This TCR beta chain emerged from a study of cytotoxic CD8 clonotypes in ibrutinib-treated CLL. Whole-study context: IGHV unmutated 17 to 18; relapsed/refractory about a dozen; treatment-naive more than 14. Responses: roughly 24 partial, 2 complete; after median approximately six years, around 15 stayed remitted, about twelve progressed.

The junction had 10 bases not matched to a gene; V was cut back by 5 bases and J by 4 bases. The CDR3 has 15 amino acids. The germline gives CDR1 SGHTA, CDR2 FQGNSA. This clone has just a few counts. Using immunoSEQ multiplex PCR, the repertoire was profiled, and TCRdb retains in-frame clones only, with some absent. The table has about 120,000 clones, approximately 56% seen once. The sample in question was PBMCs, obtained after 24 months of ibrutinib treatment. This sequence joins TRBV7-2 and TRBJ2-7, with 8 bases that match TRBD1. The sequence was collected from a human donor with chronic lymphocytic leukemia. In DNA form, the CDR3 reads TGTGCCAGCAGCCCGAAGGCAGGGGGCGCGTACGAGCAGTACTTC. Encoded protein: CASSPKAGGAYEQYF.